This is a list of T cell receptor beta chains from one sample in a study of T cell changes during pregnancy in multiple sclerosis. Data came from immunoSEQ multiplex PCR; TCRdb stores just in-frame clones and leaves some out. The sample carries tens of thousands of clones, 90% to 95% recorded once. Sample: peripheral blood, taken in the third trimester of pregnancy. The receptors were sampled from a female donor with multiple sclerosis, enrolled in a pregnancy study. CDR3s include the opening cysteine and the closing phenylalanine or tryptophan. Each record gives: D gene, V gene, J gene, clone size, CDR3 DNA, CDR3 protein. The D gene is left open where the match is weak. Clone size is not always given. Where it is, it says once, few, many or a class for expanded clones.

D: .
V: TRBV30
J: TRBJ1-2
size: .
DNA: TGTGCCTGGAGTGTACATCCTCGGCTAGCCGGGGGCTATGGCTACACCTTC
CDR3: CAWSVHPRLAGGYGYTF

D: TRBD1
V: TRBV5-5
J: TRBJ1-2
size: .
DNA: TGTGCCAGCAGCTCGAACCCGACAGGGGGTATCTATGGCTACACCTTC
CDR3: CASSSNPTGGIYGYTF

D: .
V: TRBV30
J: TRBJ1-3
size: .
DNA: TGTGCCTGGGAGACTGGAAACACCATATATTTT
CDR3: CAWETGNTIYF

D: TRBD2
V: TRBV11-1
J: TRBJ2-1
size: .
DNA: TGTGCCAGCAGCCCATGGGGACTAGCGGGGGGGGATGAGCAGTTCTTC
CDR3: CASSPWGLAGGDEQFF

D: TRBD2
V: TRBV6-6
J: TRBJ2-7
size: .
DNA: TGTGCCAGCAGTTACTTGGCTAGCGGCTACGAGCAGTACTTC
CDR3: CASSYLASGYEQYF

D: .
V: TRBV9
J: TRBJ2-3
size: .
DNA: TGTGCCAGCAGCCTCCTAAACTCCGGGAGCCCAGATACGCAGTATTTT
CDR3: CASSLLNSGSPDTQYF

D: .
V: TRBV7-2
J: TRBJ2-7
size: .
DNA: TGTGCCAGCAGCTTAGTGGTACAGGGTAAATACGAGCAGTACTTT
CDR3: CASSLVVQGKYEQYF

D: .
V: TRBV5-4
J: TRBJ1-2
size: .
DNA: TGTGCCAGCAGCTCTCGGGGTTTATCTGGCTACACCTTC
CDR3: CASSSRGLSGYTF

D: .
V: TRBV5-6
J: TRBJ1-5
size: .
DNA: TGTGCCAGCAGCTTGGGGCAGGTCAATCAGCCCCAGCATTTT
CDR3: CASSLGQVNQPQHF

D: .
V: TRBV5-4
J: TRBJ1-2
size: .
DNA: TGTGCCAGCAGCTCCACAAAATTTGGCTACACCTTC
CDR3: CASSSTKFGYTF

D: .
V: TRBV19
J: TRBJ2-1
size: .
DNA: TGTGCCAGTAGTATTGCATTCGCAGAGGCCCCCTACAATGAGCAGTTCTTC
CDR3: CASSIAFAEAPYNEQFF

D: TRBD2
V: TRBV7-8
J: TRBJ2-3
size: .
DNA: TGTGCCAGCAGTTCCCTAGCGGGGGGGACAGATACGCAGTATTTT
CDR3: CASSSLAGGTDTQYF

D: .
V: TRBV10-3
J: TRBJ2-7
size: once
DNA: TGTGCCATCAGTGAGATAGGACAGAAGTACGAGCAGTACTTC
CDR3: CAISEIGQKYEQYF

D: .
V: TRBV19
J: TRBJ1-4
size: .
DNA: TGTGCCAGTAGTATTGGCGGTGCAACTAATGAAAAACTGTTTTTT
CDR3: CASSIGGATNEKLFF

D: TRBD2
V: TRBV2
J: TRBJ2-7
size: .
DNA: TGTGCCAGCAGTCCACTAGCGGGGGGTCACAGATCCACTAGGGAGCAGTACTTC
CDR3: CASSPLAGGHRSTREQYF

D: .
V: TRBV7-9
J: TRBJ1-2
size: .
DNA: TGTGCCAGCAGCTACATCACCGGGACAAGTGGCTACACCTTC
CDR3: CASSYITGTSGYTF

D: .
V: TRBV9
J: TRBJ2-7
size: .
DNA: TGTGCCAGCAGCGTAGCAGGAGGGGTCGGCTACGAGCAGTACTTC
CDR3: CASSVAGGVGYEQYF

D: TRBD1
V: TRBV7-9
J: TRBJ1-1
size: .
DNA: TGTGCCAGCAGCTTACGGGACAGGGGGGATTTAGCTTTCTTT
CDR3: CASSLRDRGDLAFF

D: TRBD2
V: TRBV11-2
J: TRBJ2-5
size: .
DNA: TGTGCCAGCAGCTTAGCTGGGGGGGTAGCGGGGAGGGAGACCCAGTACTTC
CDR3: CASSLAGGVAGRETQYF

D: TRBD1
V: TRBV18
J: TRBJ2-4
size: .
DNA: TGTGCCAGCTCAGGCATGCAGGGGGCCGAAGCCAAAAACATTCAGTACTTC
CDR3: CASSGMQGAEAKNIQYF

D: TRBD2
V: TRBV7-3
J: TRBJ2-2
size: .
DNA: TGTGCCAGCCGTCCTGGGGGGGGGACCGGGGAGCTGTTTTTT
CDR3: CASRPGGGTGELFF

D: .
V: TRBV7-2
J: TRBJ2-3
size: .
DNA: TGTGCCAGCAGCTTCAGGGCGGGGAGGACAGATACGCAGTATTTT
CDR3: CASSFRAGRTDTQYF

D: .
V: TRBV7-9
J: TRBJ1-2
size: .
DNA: TGTGCCAGCAGCTTCGGCGGGGCTTCTAACTATGGCTACACCTTC
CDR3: CASSFGGASNYGYTF

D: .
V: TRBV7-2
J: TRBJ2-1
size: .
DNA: TGTGCCAGCAGCCCCTACAGGGCGGCGGATGAGCAGTTCTTC
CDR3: CASSPYRAADEQFF

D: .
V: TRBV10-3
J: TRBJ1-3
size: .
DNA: TGTGCCATCAGTGAGTCTCAGGGCAGTAACACCATATATTTT
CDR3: CAISESQGSNTIYF

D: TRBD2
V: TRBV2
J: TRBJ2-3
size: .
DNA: TGTGCCAGCAGTGAAAGGGTTTGGACTAGGGATTACACAGATACGCAGTATTTT
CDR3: CASSERVWTRDYTDTQYF

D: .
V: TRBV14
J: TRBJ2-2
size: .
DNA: TGTGCCAGCAGAGCCGACAGTTCGAACACCGGGGAGCTGTTTTTT
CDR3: CASRADSSNTGELFF

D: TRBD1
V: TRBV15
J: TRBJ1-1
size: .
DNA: TGTGCCACCAGAGCTTCCCTCGGGGGGGACAGGGGGTTTACTGAAGCTTTCTTT
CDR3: CATRASLGGDRGFTEAFF

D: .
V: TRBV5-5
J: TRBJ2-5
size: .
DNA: TGTGCCAGCAGCTTGAGGCCGGGGGAAGAGACCCAGTACTTC
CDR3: CASSLRPGEETQYF

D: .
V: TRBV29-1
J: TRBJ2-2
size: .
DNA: TGCAGCGTTGGGCATTACCCCGGGGAGCTGTTTTTT
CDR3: CSVGHYPGELFF

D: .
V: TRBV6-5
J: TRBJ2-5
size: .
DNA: TGTGCCAGCAGCTCCCCTCCGGGGGTGGATGAGACCCAGTACTTC
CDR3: CASSSPPGVDETQYF

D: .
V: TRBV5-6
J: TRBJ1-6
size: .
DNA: TGTGCCAGCAGCTTGGCCGGGGTTGATTCACCCCTCCACTTT
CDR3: CASSLAGVDSPLHF

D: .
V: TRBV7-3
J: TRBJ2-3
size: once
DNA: TGTGCCAGCAGCTATTCAGGGAGCACAGATACGCAGTATTTT
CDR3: CASSYSGSTDTQYF

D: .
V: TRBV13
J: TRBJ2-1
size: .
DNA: TGTGCCAGCAGCTTACAGGCGTTCTCCTACAATGAGCAGTTCTTC
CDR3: CASSLQAFSYNEQFF

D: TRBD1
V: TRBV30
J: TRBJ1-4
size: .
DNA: TGTGCCTGGAGTGTAGGGCCAGGGGGCAAAAAACTGTTTTTT
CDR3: CAWSVGPGGKKLFF

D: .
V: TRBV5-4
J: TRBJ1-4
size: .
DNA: TGTGCCAGCAGCTCTACTAAGGCTAATGAAAAACTGTTTTTT
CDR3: CASSSTKANEKLFF

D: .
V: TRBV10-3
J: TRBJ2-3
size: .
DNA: TGTGCCATCAGTGGAGCGGACTCGACAGATACGCAGTATTTT
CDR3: CAISGADSTDTQYF

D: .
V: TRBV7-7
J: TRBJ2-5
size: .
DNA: TGTGCCAGCAGCTTAGGGACTACTCAAGAGACCCAGTACTTC
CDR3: CASSLGTTQETQYF

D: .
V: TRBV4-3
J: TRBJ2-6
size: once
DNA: TGCGCCAGCAGCCGGGGGTGGGACTCTTCTGGGGCCAACGTCCTGACTTTC
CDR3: CASSRGWDSSGANVLTF

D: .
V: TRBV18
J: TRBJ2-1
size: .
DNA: TGTGCCAGCTCACCACCGGGACAACCCCTATACAATGAGCAGTTCTTC
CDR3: CASSPPGQPLYNEQFF

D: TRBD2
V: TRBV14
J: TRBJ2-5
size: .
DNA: TGTGCCAGCAGCCAAGGAAGACTAGCGGGAACGGAGACCCAGTACTTC
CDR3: CASSQGRLAGTETQYF

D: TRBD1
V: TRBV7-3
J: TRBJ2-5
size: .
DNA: TGTGCCAGCAGCTTAAACCCCACCGGGACAGGGACACAAGAGACCCAGTACTTC
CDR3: CASSLNPTGTGTQETQYF

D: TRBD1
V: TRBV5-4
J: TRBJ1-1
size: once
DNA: TGTGCCAGCAGCTTTCAGACAGGGTCGAACACTGAAGCTTTCTTT
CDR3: CASSFQTGSNTEAFF

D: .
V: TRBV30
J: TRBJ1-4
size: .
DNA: TGTGCCTGGAGAGGGGACATTGATGAAAAACTGTTTTTT
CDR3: CAWRGDIDEKLFF

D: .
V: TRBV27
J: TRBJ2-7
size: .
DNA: TGTGCCAGCAGTTTGGGGGGGGCGGGATACGAGCAGTACTTC
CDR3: CASSLGGAGYEQYF

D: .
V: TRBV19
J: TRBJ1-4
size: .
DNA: TGTGCCAGTAGTATAACTCAGGTCGATGAAAAACTGTTTTTT
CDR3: CASSITQVDEKLFF

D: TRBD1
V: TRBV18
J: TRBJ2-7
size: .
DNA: TGTGCCAGCGCGGGACAGGGAGCACTCGAGCAGTACTTC
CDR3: CASAGQGALEQYF

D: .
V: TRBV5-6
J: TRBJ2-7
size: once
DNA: TGTGCCAGCAGCTTGGTTGGCGGGTCCTCCTACGAGCAGTACTTC
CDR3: CASSLVGGSSYEQYF

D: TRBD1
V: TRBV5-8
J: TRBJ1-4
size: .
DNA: TGTGCCAGCAGCTCGGGACAGGGAAATTATCATGAAAAACTGTTTTTT
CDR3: CASSSGQGNYHEKLFF

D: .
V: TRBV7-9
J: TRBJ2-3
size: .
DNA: TGTGCCAGCAGCTCACAGGGCAGAGACACAGATACGCAGTATTTT
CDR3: CASSSQGRDTDTQYF

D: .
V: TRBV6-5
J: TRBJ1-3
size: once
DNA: TGTGCCAGCACCGGGACATCCTCTGGAAACACCATATATTTT
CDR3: CASTGTSSGNTIYF

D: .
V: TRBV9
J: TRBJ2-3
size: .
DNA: TGTGCCAGCAGCGCCAATTTGTTGCGGGGCACAGATACGCAGTATTTT
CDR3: CASSANLLRGTDTQYF

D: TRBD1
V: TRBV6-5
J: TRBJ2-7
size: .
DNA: TGTGCCAGCACCCAAACAGGGGTCTACGAGCAGTACTTC
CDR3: CASTQTGVYEQYF

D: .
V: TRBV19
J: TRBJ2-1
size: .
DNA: TGTGCCAGTAGTATCTTACAGGGCAATGAGCAGTTCTTC
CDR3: CASSILQGNEQFF